This is a list of T cell receptor beta chains from one sample in a study of CD8 T cells in Susac syndrome. TCRdb itself ran the immunoSEQ multiplex PCR reads through MiXCR, one entry per CDR3 protein. The table lists more than 85,000 distinct CDR3 sequences, about 95% of them singletons, with roughly 0.096% in the top ten. The sequenced material came from CD4+ T cells from PBMCs. These receptors originate from a human donor in good health. Each CDR3 is given with its conserved first and last residue. The D gene is left open where the match is weak. Clone size is given for some rows only: seen once, a few or many times, or a class if the clone is expanded.

j_call: TRBJ2-4; clone_size: once; d_call: TRBD1; v_call: TRBV7-3; cdr3_nt: TGTGCCAGCAGTCGAGACAGGGAAAACATTCAGTACTTC; cdr3_aa: CASSRDRENIQYF
j_call: TRBJ1-1; clone_size: NA; d_call: NA; v_call: TRBV24-1; cdr3_nt: TGTGCCACCAGTGATTCGCGGCAGCAAGAAGCTTTCTTT; cdr3_aa: CATSDSRQQEAFF
j_call: TRBJ2-2; clone_size: NA; d_call: NA; v_call: TRBV7-3; cdr3_nt: TGTGCCAGCAGCTTAACAGGCAGGGTAAACACCGGGGAGCTGTTTTTT; cdr3_aa: CASSLTGRVNTGELFF
j_call: TRBJ2-7; clone_size: NA; d_call: NA; v_call: TRBV7-9; cdr3_nt: TGTGCCAGCAGCCCGACGGGGCTCCCCTACGAGCAGTACTTC; cdr3_aa: CASSPTGLPYEQYF
j_call: TRBJ2-7; clone_size: once; d_call: TRBD1; v_call: TRBV6-2/TRBV6-3; cdr3_nt: TGTGCCAGCAGTACTCCCGGACAGGGGGGTCTCCACGAGCAGTACTTC; cdr3_aa: CASSTPGQGGLHEQYF
j_call: TRBJ2-5; clone_size: NA; d_call: TRBD1; v_call: TRBV5-1; cdr3_nt: TGCGCCAGCAGCCTTCTCGGGACAGCCTTGGAGACCCAGTACTTC; cdr3_aa: CASSLLGTALETQYF
j_call: TRBJ2-1; clone_size: NA; d_call: TRBD2; v_call: TRBV12-3/TRBV12-4; cdr3_nt: TGTGCCAGTCAGCGGGATACCTACAATGAGCAGTTCTTC; cdr3_aa: CASQRDTYNEQFF
j_call: TRBJ2-1; clone_size: NA; d_call: NA; v_call: TRBV5-1; cdr3_nt: TGCGCCAGCAGCTACGGGGCTAGCTCCTACAATGAGCAGTTCTTC; cdr3_aa: CASSYGASSYNEQFF
j_call: TRBJ2-7; clone_size: NA; d_call: NA; v_call: TRBV28; cdr3_nt: TGTGCCAGCAGTGGCCAGGGAGACCACTCCTACGAGCAGTACTTC; cdr3_aa: CASSGQGDHSYEQYF
j_call: TRBJ2-1; clone_size: once; d_call: NA; v_call: TRBV29-1; cdr3_nt: TGCAGCGTTGATTTTAGGGGACCAACCACCTACAATGAGCAGTTCTTC; cdr3_aa: CSVDFRGPTTYNEQFF
j_call: TRBJ2-7; clone_size: NA; d_call: NA; v_call: TRBV5-1; cdr3_nt: TGCGCCAGCAGCTTGGAGGGTTGGTACGAGCAGTACTTC; cdr3_aa: CASSLEGWYEQYF
j_call: TRBJ2-5; clone_size: NA; d_call: NA; v_call: TRBV7-2; cdr3_nt: TGTGCCAGCAGCGCTCGGGGCAGTATAACACAAGAGACCCAGTACTTC; cdr3_aa: CASSARGSITQETQYF
j_call: TRBJ1-2; clone_size: once; d_call: TRBD1; v_call: TRBV29-1; cdr3_nt: TGCAGCGTTGACCCGAGACAGGGGGCAATCTATGGCTACACCTTC; cdr3_aa: CSVDPRQGAIYGYTF
j_call: TRBJ1-1; clone_size: NA; d_call: NA; v_call: TRBV20-1; cdr3_nt: TGCAGTGCTCCGGACAGAGAAGCTTTCTTT; cdr3_aa: CSAPDREAFF
j_call: TRBJ1-2; clone_size: NA; d_call: NA; v_call: TRBV11-1; cdr3_nt: TGTGCCAGCAGCTTAGAGGGAGCCGGCGGCGGCTACACCTTC; cdr3_aa: CASSLEGAGGGYTF
j_call: TRBJ2-2; clone_size: NA; d_call: TRBD2; v_call: TRBV2; cdr3_nt: TGTGCCAGCCGCGGGAGTAGGTCGGCCGGGGAGCTGTTTTTT; cdr3_aa: CASRGSRSAGELFF
j_call: TRBJ1-4; clone_size: NA; d_call: NA; v_call: TRBV4-1; cdr3_nt: TGCGCCAGCAGCCAGCAAGGGGAGGGTGATGAAAAACTGTTTTTT; cdr3_aa: CASSQQGEGDEKLFF
j_call: TRBJ2-5; clone_size: NA; d_call: TRBD1; v_call: TRBV7-9; cdr3_nt: TGTGCCAGCAGCGCGACAGGGGGCATGGAGACCCAGTACTTC; cdr3_aa: CASSATGGMETQYF
j_call: TRBJ2-7; clone_size: NA; d_call: NA; v_call: TRBV27; cdr3_nt: TGTGCCAGCCCAGGGACTTGCTCCTACGAGCAGTACTTC; cdr3_aa: CASPGTCSYEQYF
j_call: TRBJ2-1; clone_size: NA; d_call: NA; v_call: TRBV7-2; cdr3_nt: TGTGCCAGCAGCTTAGCGCTAGGGGGGGGCAATGAGCAGTTCTTC; cdr3_aa: CASSLALGGGNEQFF
j_call: TRBJ2-3; clone_size: NA; d_call: TRBD2; v_call: TRBV6-5; cdr3_nt: TGTGCCAGCAGCCAAGCGGGGGTTGGAAATACGCAGTATTTT; cdr3_aa: CASSQAGVGNTQYF
j_call: TRBJ2-7; clone_size: NA; d_call: NA; v_call: TRBV3-1; cdr3_nt: TGTGCCAGCAGCCCGGGACATGCTGGGGACGAGCAGTACTTC; cdr3_aa: CASSPGHAGDEQYF
j_call: TRBJ2-7; clone_size: NA; d_call: TRBD1; v_call: TRBV20-1; cdr3_nt: TGCAGTGCTCGACCCCGGACAGGGGGCAATCACGAGCAGTACTTC; cdr3_aa: CSARPRTGGNHEQYF
j_call: TRBJ2-7; clone_size: NA; d_call: NA; v_call: TRBV7-2; cdr3_nt: TGTGCCAGCACCTGGGGGAGAGAGCAGTACTTC; cdr3_aa: CASTWGREQYF
j_call: TRBJ2-3; clone_size: NA; d_call: NA; v_call: TRBV19; cdr3_nt: TGTGCCAGCACTCCGGGACTTCATGAAGATACGCAGTATTTT; cdr3_aa: CASTPGLHEDTQYF
j_call: TRBJ1-5; clone_size: NA; d_call: TRBD1; v_call: TRBV29-1; cdr3_nt: TGCAGCCCTCCCGGGACAGGGGGGGGTTATAGCAATCAGCCCCAGCATTTT; cdr3_aa: CSPPGTGGGYSNQPQHF